The 15 T cell receptor beta chains below all came from one sample that was sequenced in a study of T cells in Graves' hyperthyroidism and ophthalmopathy. Researchers took RNA transcripts and amplified the TCR beta CDR3 regions from them. The HTBI set primed first-round TCR CDR3 RT-PCR. One entry per CDR3 protein, called by TCRdb with MiXCR from the multiplex PCR reads. This table holds a few hundred thousand distinct CDR3 sequences, around 13% found once. The sequencing input was blood. The receptors were gathered from a woman in her 40s with Graves' ophthalmopathy.

This chain links TRBV27 with TRBJ2-4; D may be TRBD2 (6 bases). The germline V gene has CDR1 MNHEY and CDR2 SMNVEV (reference sequence). Deletions cut 11 bases from V and 4 bases from J, with 9 bases between. This CDR3 region has 11 residues. The CDR3 protein is CACGMKNIQYF. CDR3 sequence (DNA): TGTGCCTGCGGGATGAAAAACATTCAGTACTTC.

Regarding this clonotype: Since a much larger clone is just one base distant, this may be a read error. CDR3 bases: TGTGCCAGCAGTTTGGTTGGTAACGAGCAGTACTTC. Translated: CASSLVGNEQYF. The rearrangement links TRBV6-5 to TRBJ2-7, with no clear D. CDR3 length: 12 amino acids. The germline gives CDR1 MNHEY, CDR2 SVGAGI. The germline V and J ends were trimmed by 4 bases and 5 bases, with 9 bases remaining between them.

This clonotype was detected ten times or more. The rearrangement joins TRBV20-1 to TRBJ2-7; the D is unclear. This CDR3 contains 17 residues. Trimming pared 6 bases from V and 0 bases from J, leaving 24 bases between. CDR1 and CDR2 (germline): DFQATT, SNEGSKA (reference sequence). CDR3 DNA sequence: TGCAGTGCCACCTTCTCGCCAGGTCGAGTCAGCTCCTACGAGCAGTACTTC. This gives the protein CSATFSPGRVSSYEQYF.

This clonotype was found many times. The chain has TRBV6-1 and TRBJ1-5; no reliable D call. Germline CDR1 and CDR2: MNHNS and SASEGT. CDR3 size: 14 residues. V lost 4 bases to trimming and J lost 9 bases, with 16 bases between them. The CDR3 sequence: CASSGYDGSGPQHF. As DNA, the CDR3 is TGTGCCAGCAGTGGTTACGACGGGTCAGGGCCCCAGCATTTT.

This clonotype was picked up many times. This chain uses TRBV24-1 with TRBJ1-1, with D unclear. The CDR3 length is 11 residues. Trimming took off 3 bases at V and 6 bases at J, with 4 bases between the two ends. Germline V gene lookup returns CDR1 KGHDR and CDR2 SFDVKD. The DNA for the CDR3 is TGTGCCACCAGTGATAAGTCTGAAGCTTTCTTT. It encodes CATSDKSEAFF.

This clonotype was counted at least ten times. The chain couples TRBV27 to TRBJ2-7; TRBD2 might be the D (5 bases). The germline gives CDR1 MNHEY, CDR2 SMNVEV (reference sequence). The CDR3 runs to 13 residues. Trimming took 8 bases from V and 4 from J, leaving 15 bases between them. CDR3 amino acids: CASRDADRYEQYF. The DNA for the CDR3 is TGTGCCAGCCGGGATGCGGACCGGTACGAGCAGTACTTC.

This clonotype showed up many times. This chain uses TRBV6-1 with TRBJ1-1; D perhaps matches TRBD1 (6 bases). With 3 bases removed from V and 6 bases from J, the gap between germline ends came to 17 bases. The CDR3 is 15 residues long. Germline-derived CDR1 and CDR2 are MNHNS and SASEGT. The CDR3 DNA sequence: TGTGCCAGCAGTGAGTGGGGGGCAGGGAGAGCTGAAGCTTTCTTT. Its translation: CASSEWGAGRAEAFF.

In DNA form, the CDR3 reads TGTGCCAGCACAGTTGCCGGGACAACTAGCAATCAGCCCCAGCATTTT. Translated, it gives CASTVAGTTSNQPQHF. The V and J genes are TRBV28 and TRBJ1-5; a possible D gene is TRBD1 (6 bases). Germline V gene sequence: CDR1 MDHEN, CDR2 SYDVKM. Trimming pared 7 bases from V and 0 bases from J, leaving 16 bases between. CDR3 length equals 16 residues.

The chain uses TRBV11-2 and TRBJ1-1, with TRBD1 matching 7 bases. The CDR3 totals 16 residues. The germline V gene has CDR1 SGHAT and CDR2 FQNNGV. Germline trimming cut 5 bases from V and 0 bases from J; bases unmatched to any gene: 9. The CDR3 here is CASSLGQLTLNTEAFF. As DNA, the CDR3 is TGTGCCAGCAGCCTGGGACAGTTGACCCTGAACACTGAAGCTTTCTTT.

The chain joins TRBV3-1 to TRBJ2-1, with D perhaps matching TRBD1 (6 bases). This CDR3 spans 14 amino acids. Germline-derived CDR1 and CDR2 are LGHDT and YNNKEL (reference sequence). Trimming shortened V by 3 bases and J by 7 bases, and 13 bases separated the two germline ends. The CDR3 DNA follows: TGTGCCAGCAGCCACTTGTACAGGGTTAATGAGCAGTTCTTC. As protein: CASSHLYRVNEQFF.

The chain links TRBV6-1 to TRBJ1-1; TRBD1 might be the D (5 bases). The CDR3 runs 13 residues. The germline V and J ends were trimmed by 8 bases and 1 base, with 11 bases remaining between them. Germline V gene sequence: CDR1 MNHNS, CDR2 SASEGT. The CDR3 DNA follows: TGTGCCAGCGGGACCGTAAGGAACACTGAAGCTTTCTTT. This sequence encodes CASGTVRNTEAFF.

This clonotype showed up many times. The V and J genes are TRBV7-9 and TRBJ2-5; D gene ambiguous. Trimming took 5 bases from V and 0 from J, leaving 13 bases between them. The CDR3 is 15 residues long. Germline V gives CDR1 SEHNR, CDR2 FQNEAQ (reference sequence). CDR3 DNA sequence: TGTGCCAGCAGCCCCGGTTTTCTGGACCAAGAGACCCAGTACTTC. As protein: CASSPGFLDQETQYF.

At least ten counts were recorded for this clonotype. The CDR3: CASSHPGTYSYEQYF. The DNA of the CDR3 is TGTGCCAGCAGCCACCCGGGCACCTACTCCTACGAGCAGTACTTC. The chain has TRBV5-5 and TRBJ2-7; D uncertain. Germline CDR1 SGHKS, CDR2 YYEKEE (reference sequence). The CDR3 runs 15 residues. V lost 4 bases and J lost 0, with 14 bases in between.

The CDR3 protein is CASSPYVREAFF. The CDR3, as DNA: TGTGCCAGCAGTCCCTATGTAAGGGAAGCTTTCTTT. The V gene is TRBV28, the J gene TRBJ1-1; D remains unclear. Germline V gene sequence: CDR1 MDHEN, CDR2 SYDVKM. V lost 5 bases and J lost 8, with 12 bases in between. This CDR3 region has 12 residues.

The rearrangement joins TRBV9 to TRBJ2-7; 11 bases agree with TRBD1. Unmatched junction bases numbered 5, after V lost 4 bases and J lost 5 bases. The CDR3 consists of 14 residues. Germline CDR1 and CDR2: SGDLS and YYNGEE. The CDR3 bases are TGTGCCAGCAGCCCCGGGACAGGGGGAGACGAGCAGTACTTC. It encodes CASSPGTGGDEQYF.